These 26 T cell receptor beta chains were sequenced from one sample in a study of Graves' ophthalmopathy and Graves' hyperthyroidism listed by TCRdb under 2018. The data were produced on an Illumina HiSeq 2000. TCR beta CDR3 regions were amplified from RNA transcripts for repertoire sequencing. The first round of RT-PCR was done with HTBI primers and the Qiagen OneStep RT-PCR kit, and was followed by a second round of multiplex PCR, then size selection and purification. Using fastp at Q25 and MiXCR, TCRdb reprocessed the public reads and kept productive beta chains. Merged by CDR3 protein, the rows form single entries marked with the most common genes and DNA. The sample profile shows 200,000 to 250,000 distinct CDR3 sequences; 45% to 55% of them were found once. Together, the top ten hold roughly 50% of the sample. The sequenced material came from peripheral blood. Every receptor here comes from an adult man with Graves' ophthalmopathy.

This chain joins TRBV4-1 and TRBJ2-5; D possibly corresponds to TRBD2 (5 bases). Germline V gene lookup returns CDR1 MGHRA and CDR2 YSYEKL. V lost 1 base to trimming and J lost 1 base, with 10 bases between them. This CDR3 contains 15 residues. CDR3 loop: CASSQAERTQETQYF. CDR3 DNA sequence: TGCGCCAGCAGCCAAGCGGAGCGGACCCAAGAGACCCAGTACTTC.

Of note for this clonotype: One end of the junction varies from germline; a read error may be responsible. The chain carries TRBV7-9 and TRBJ1-1; D possibly corresponds to TRBD1 (6 bases). From germline, CDR1 is SEHNR and CDR2 FQNEAQ (reference sequence). CDR3 length: 14 residues. Here the CDR3 reads CASSTPGQNTEAFF. The CDR3 DNA follows: TGCGCCAGCAGCACACCGGGACAGAACACTGAAGCTTTCTTT. The whole variable domain, remainder taken from reference TRBV7-9 and TRBJ1-1, is DTGVSQNPRHKITKRGQNVTFRCDPISEHNRLYWYRQTLGQGPEFLTYFQNEAQLEKSRLLSDRFSAERPKGSFSTLEIQRTEQGDSAMYLCASSTPGQNTEAFFGQGTRLTVV.

This chain connects TRBV6-5 to TRBJ1-1; D not resolved. This CDR3 comprises 14 residues. Trimming removed 0 bases from V and 5 bases from J, with 10 bases in between. Per the germline V gene, CDR1 is MNHEY and CDR2 is SVGAGI. The CDR3 DNA follows: TGTGCCAGCAGTTACTCGAATGACGTTACTGAAGCTTTCTTT. Its translation: CASSYSNDVTEAFF.

V gene TRBV27 combines with J gene TRBJ1-1, with no clear D. The germline V gene encodes CDR1 MNHEY and CDR2 SMNVEV (reference sequence). The CDR3 consists of 14 residues. V lost 6 bases to trimming and J lost 3 bases, with 14 bases between them. This CDR3 reads CASSSLTGYTEAFF. Here the CDR3 DNA reads TGTGCCAGCAGCTCCCTTACGGGGTACACTGAAGCTTTCTTT.

This chain links TRBV10-3 with TRBJ2-5; a weak D match, TRBD2 (6 bases). Trimming stripped 7 bases from V and 5 bases from J, with 20 bases between. The CDR3 extends over 15 amino acids. The V gene's germline CDR1 is ENHRY and CDR2 SYGVKD. CDR3 region: CAINPGAGPRETQYF. The DNA of the CDR3 is TGTGCCATCAACCCGGGAGCAGGGCCCCGGGAGACCCAGTACTTC.

The chain is built from TRBV5-6 and TRBJ2-1; D unclear. Trimming pared 4 bases from V and 2 bases from J, leaving 4 bases between. The CDR3 length is 12 residues. Germline lookup yields CDR1 SGHDT and CDR2 YYEEEE. The CDR3 region is CASSHAYNEQFF. For the CDR3, the DNA is TGTGCCAGCAGCCACGCCTACAATGAGCAGTTCTTC. The complete variable domain, with remaining parts taken from reference TRBV5-6 and TRBJ2-1, reads DAGVTQSPTHLIKTRGQQVTLRCSPKSGHDTVSWYQQALGQGPQFIFQYYEEEERQRGNFPDRFSGHQFPNYSSELNVNALLLGDSALYLCASSHAYNEQFFGPGTRLTVL.

The genes are TRBV11-2 and TRBJ2-6; D possibly corresponds to TRBD1 (5 bases). Germline CDR1 reads SGHAT; CDR2 reads FQNNGV. The germline V and J ends were trimmed by 5 bases and 4 bases, with 15 bases remaining between them. The CDR3 contains 16 residues. CDR3 DNA: TGTGCCAGCAGCCGCATTCCCAGGGCCGGGGCCAACGTCCTGACTTTC. It specifies CASSRIPRAGANVLTF.

The V call is TRBV9, the J call TRBJ1-6; TRBD1 agrees at 8 bases. V was pared by 5 bases and J by 7 bases, with 5 bases of the junction left unmatched. Germline loops: CDR1 SGDLS, CDR2 YYNGEE. The CDR3 consists of 14 residues. The CDR3 sequence: CASSGQGRNSPLHF. The CDR3 nucleotides are TGTGCCAGCAGTGGACAGGGAAGGAATTCACCCCTCCACTTT.

The gene calls are TRBV19 and TRBJ1-6, with TRBD1 matching over 10 bases. CDR1 and CDR2 (germline): LNHDA, SQIVND (reference sequence). The CDR3 loop spans 15 amino acids. Trimming cost V 6 bases and J 5 bases; bases outside gene matches: 4. The CDR3 nucleotides are TGTGCCAGTAGGACCGGGACAGGGGATAATTCACCCCTCCACTTT. Translating it yields CASRTGTGDNSPLHF.

This chain connects TRBV5-4 to TRBJ2-5, with a weak D call TRBD1 (5 bases). There are 15 residues in the CDR3. V lost 0 bases and J lost 4, with 13 bases in between. From germline, CDR1 is SGHNT and CDR2 YYREEE (reference sequence). The CDR3, as DNA: TGTGCCAGCAGCTTGGAGCTAGGTAGGGGAGAGACCCAGTACTTC. As protein: CASSLELGRGETQYF.

The chain joins TRBV7-3 to TRBJ2-7, with TRBD1 as a possible D gene (5 bases). CDR1 and CDR2 (germline): SGHTA, FQGTGA. Trimming removed 5 bases from V and 5 bases from J, with 13 bases in between. This CDR3 region has 13 residues. CDR3 nucleotide sequence: TGTGCCAGCAGCCTCTTAGCAGGGCACGAGCAGTACTTC. It codes for CASSLLAGHEQYF.

This clonotype was detected only a few times. The chain links TRBV20-1 to TRBJ2-7; no definite D call. Trimming pared 5 bases from V and 2 bases from J, leaving 7 bases between. The CDR3 totals 11 residues. Per the germline V gene, CDR1 is DFQATT and CDR2 is SNEGSKA (reference sequence). CDR3 in amino acids: CSASDPYEQYF. CDR3 in DNA: TGCAGTGCTTCGGACCCCTACGAGCAGTACTTC.

This clonotype occurred a few times. The chain combines TRBV6-1 with TRBJ1-5; no clear D gene. Germline-derived CDR1 and CDR2 are MNHNS and SASEGT. V was trimmed by 2 bases and J by 11 bases, leaving 10 bases between them. CDR3 length equals 12 residues. CDR3 in amino acids: CASSERAGAQHF. DNA of the CDR3: TGTGCCAGCAGTGAACGTGCCGGCGCCCAGCATTTT.

J is TRBJ1-1 and V is TRBV5-1; possible D gene TRBD1, 5 bases. Germline V CDR1 and CDR2: SGHRS, YFSETQ. Trimming removed 5 bases from V and 1 base from J, with 12 bases in between. The CDR3 sequence is 14 residues long. The CDR3 coding sequence is TGCGCCAGCAGTAGGGGCGGGTCGAACACTGAAGCTTTCTTT. Protein: CASSRGGSNTEAFF.

This clonotype was counted between two and nine times. The chain carries TRBV3-1 and TRBJ1-2, with a possible D match to TRBD1 (5 bases). CDR3 length equals 15 residues. Trimming stripped 0 bases from V and 4 bases from J, with 12 bases between. From germline, CDR1 is LGHDT and CDR2 YNNKEL (reference sequence). CDR3 residues: CASSQDRVPSYGYTF. The CDR3 nucleotides read TGTGCCAGCAGCCAAGACAGGGTCCCCTCCTATGGCTACACCTTC.

In DNA form, the CDR3 reads TGCAGTGCTAGAGATATACGGGCGCGGGACACTGAAGCTTTCTTT. As protein: CSARDIRARDTEAFF. V usage is TRBV20-1 and J usage is TRBJ1-1; D is unresolved. Per germline, CDR1 DFQATT and CDR2 SNEGSKA (reference sequence). Deletions cut 0 bases from V and 3 bases from J, with 14 bases between. This CDR3 region has 15 residues.

The chain uses TRBV20-1 and TRBJ1-4; the D gene is possibly TRBD1 (6 bases). The germline V gene encodes CDR1 DFQATT and CDR2 SNEGSKA (reference sequence). CDR3 length equals 14 residues. V shed 4 bases and J shed 6 bases, with 15 bases lying between them. Written as DNA, the CDR3 is TGCAGTGCTATCCCGACAGGTGGGGATGAAAAACTGTTTTTT. Amino acid sequence: CSAIPTGGDEKLFF.

The chain links TRBV9 to TRBJ1-1; D unresolved. The V gene lost 1 base and the J gene lost 1 base, with 5 bases spanning the gap. Germline loops: CDR1 SGDLS, CDR2 YYNGEE. The CDR3 contains 13 residues. CDR3 sequence reads: CASSVSGNTEAFF. CDR3 DNA: TGTGCCAGCAGCGTATCCGGGAACACTGAAGCTTTCTTT.

This sequence joins TRBV20-1 and TRBJ2-5, with TRBD2 as a possible D gene (7 bases). The CDR3 loop spans 14 amino acids. From germline, CDR1 is DFQATT and CDR2 SNEGSKA (reference sequence). V dropped 2 bases and J dropped 5 bases, with 15 bases sitting between them. CDR3 in amino acids: CSARNREGLETQYF. Written as DNA, the CDR3 is TGCAGTGCTAGAAACAGGGAGGGTTTGGAGACCCAGTACTTC.

This clonotype was found a few times. This chain joins TRBV20-1 and TRBJ1-1, with TRBD1 as a possible D gene (6 bases). V lost 6 bases and J lost 6, with 14 bases in between. Germline CDR1 DFQATT, CDR2 SNEGSKA (reference sequence). This CDR3 spans 12 amino acids. The CDR3 bases are TGCAGTGCCCCAGGGGTTGGGGCTGAAGCTTTCTTT. This gives the protein CSAPGVGAEAFF.

The genes are TRBV13 and TRBJ1-6, with a possible D match to TRBD1 (6 bases). Germline CDR1 is PRHDT and CDR2 is FYEKMQ (reference sequence). V was trimmed by 5 bases and J by 6 bases, leaving 17 bases between them. The CDR3 totals 16 residues. CDR3 sequence (DNA): TGTGCCAGCAGCCAGGAGGGGGGTCGGTCTAATTCACCCCTCCACTTT. It encodes CASSQEGGRSNSPLHF.

The V and J genes are TRBV2 and TRBJ1-6; no clear D gene. V gave up 6 bases and J gave up 0 bases, with 9 bases separating them. This CDR3 is built from 15 residues. Germline values: CDR1 SNHLY, CDR2 FYNNEI. As DNA, the CDR3 is TGTGCCAGCAGCTCGAGGAGCTCCTATAATTCACCCCTCCACTTT. It yields the protein CASSSRSSYNSPLHF. Using reference TRBV2 and TRBJ1-6 for the parts outside the CDR3, the full variable domain is EPEVTQTPSHQVTQMGQEVILRCVPISNHLYFYWYRQILGQKVEFLVSFYNNEISEKSEIFDDQFSVERPDGSNFTLKIRSTKLEDSAMYFCASSSRSSYNSPLHFGNGTRLTVT.

This clonotype has more than one count but fewer than ten. A read error may account for a junction end that differs from germline. This CDR3 is CASSLRAGEGNEQYF. As DNA, the CDR3 is TGCGCCAGCAGCTTGAGAGCGGGAGAGGGTAACGAGCAGTACTTC. The chain couples TRBV5-8 to TRBJ2-7; TRBD2 matches 8 bases. This CDR3 contains 15 residues. The germline gives CDR1 SGHTS, CDR2 YDEGEE.

This clonotype was seen once. The germline gene is not matched at one end of the junction; a read error may be the cause. This chain connects TRBV10-3 to TRBJ2-7; 8 bases align to TRBD2. The CDR3 has 14 amino acids. Germline V gene sequence: CDR1 ENHRY, CDR2 SYGVKD. The CDR3, as DNA: TGTGCCAGCAGTTACAGCGGGGGCCCCTACGAGCAGTACTTC. It specifies CASSYSGGPYEQYF.

This clonotype has only a few counts. The chain has TRBV2 and TRBJ1-2; tentatively, D is TRBD1 (6 bases). The CDR3 sequence is 14 residues long. Germline loops: CDR1 SNHLY, CDR2 FYNNEI. V was pared by 6 bases and J by 3 bases, with 14 bases between. The CDR3 protein is CASSLGGRDYGYTF. As DNA, the CDR3 is TGTGCCAGCAGCTTAGGGGGACGCGACTATGGCTACACCTTC.

On this clonotype: A much bigger clone sits one base away, suggesting this may be a read error. The rearrangement uses TRBV11-1 and TRBJ1-1, with no clear D. The CDR3 is 15 residues long. Trimming took off 1 base at V and 2 bases at J, with 11 bases between the two ends. Germline V gene sequence: CDR1 SGHAT, CDR2 FQDESV (reference sequence). DNA for the CDR3: TGTGCCAGCAGCTTAGGGCGAGTTTGCAACACTGAAGCTTTCTTT. Translation: CASSLGRVCNTEAFF. Variable domain in full (rest from reference TRBV11-1 and TRBJ1-1): EAEVAQSPRYKITEKSQAVAFWCDPISGHATLYWYRQILGQGPELLVQFQDESVVDDSQLPKDRFSAERLKGVDSTLKIQPAELGDSAMYLCASSLGRVCNTEAFFGQGTRLTVV.